The clone carrying this T cell receptor beta chain has more than one count but fewer than ten. What it binds is unknown. These data come from a study of CD8 T cells in ankylosing spondylitis. Broader study findings: It was reported that disease-linked clones were significantly enriched in matched ankylosing spondylitis synovial fluid. Within ankylosing spondylitis blood, a TCR beta motif made up of fewer than ten highly homologous variants appeared to be characteristic.

Deletions cut 0 bases from V and 4 bases from J, with 13 bases between. Per germline, CDR1 GTSNPN and CDR2 SVGIG (reference sequence). The length of the CDR3 is 14 residues. Libraries for TCR beta were made by quantitative 5'-RACE with molecular barcodes. MiXCR was run by TCRdb on the 5' RACE reads, yielding one entry per CDR3 protein. The sample has 800,000 to 900,000 distinct CDR3 sequences, 12% seen once. The rearrangement joins TRBV30 to TRBJ2-7, with a weak D call TRBD2 (6 bases). Source material: blood, either unsorted or a sorted T cell fraction (not recorded which). The TCR sequence derives from a male donor with ankylosing spondylitis. CDR3 in amino acids: CAWSVGAGGYEQYF. The CDR3 DNA is TGTGCCTGGAGTGTAGGGGCCGGGGGATACGAGCAGTACTTC.